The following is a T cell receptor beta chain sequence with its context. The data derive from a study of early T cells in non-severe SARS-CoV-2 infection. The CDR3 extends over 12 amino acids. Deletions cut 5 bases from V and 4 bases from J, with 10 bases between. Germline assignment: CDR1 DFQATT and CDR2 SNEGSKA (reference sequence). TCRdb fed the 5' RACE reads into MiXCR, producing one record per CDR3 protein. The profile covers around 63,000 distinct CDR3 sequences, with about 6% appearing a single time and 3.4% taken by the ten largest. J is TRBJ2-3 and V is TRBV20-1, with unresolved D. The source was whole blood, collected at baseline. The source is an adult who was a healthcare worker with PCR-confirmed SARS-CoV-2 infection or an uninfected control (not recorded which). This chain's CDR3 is CSAVDRADTQYF. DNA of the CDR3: TGCAGTGCTGTCGATAGGGCAGATACGCAGTATTTT.